The 14 T cell receptor beta chains in this list originate from one sample, sequenced in a study of OX40 agonist ivuxolimab in advanced cancers. Only in-frame clones appear in the TCRdb table, and some are missing; sequencing was by immunoSEQ multiplex PCR. The sample gives around 26,000 clones, around 81% of which show up once; 20% to 25% is in the top ten. Sample: CD4+ or CD8+ T cells sorted from blood, taken in a trial of the OX40 agonist ivuxolimab. The receptors derive from an adult with an advanced solid tumor such as melanoma, head and neck, liver or kidney cancer.

The CDR3 protein is CASNRLPGQGAHEQYF. The CDR3 region has the DNA TGTGCCAGCAACCGTCTTCCGGGACAGGGGGCCCACGAGCAGTACTTC. This chain uses TRBV11-1 with TRBJ2-7, with 12 bases aligning to TRBD1. Germline V gene lookup returns CDR1 SGHAT and CDR2 FQDESV (reference sequence). V lost 7 bases to trimming and J lost 5 bases; unmatched junction nucleotides: 12. The CDR3 covers 16 residues.

The gene calls are TRBV9 and TRBJ1-2; a weak D match, TRBD1 (6 bases). The germline gives CDR1 SGDLS, CDR2 YYNGEE. Trimming took 2 bases from V and 5 from J, leaving 13 bases between them. The CDR3 is made up of 14 amino acids. The CDR3 loop reads CASSVGGSQYGYTF. CDR3 coding DNA: TGTGCCAGCAGCGTGGGGGGCAGTCAGTATGGCTACACCTTC.

Only a few counts were recorded for this clone. Other nucleotide sequences from this sample produce the same CDR3. V usage is TRBV27 and J usage is TRBJ1-5; D unclear. Looked up from germline, CDR1 is MNHEY and CDR2 is SMNVEV (reference sequence). The CDR3 is made up of 16 amino acids. Trimming took off 0 bases at V and 0 bases at J, with 9 bases between the two ends. DNA of the CDR3: TGTGCCAGCAGTTTATCTACCGGCCATAGCAATCAGCCCCAGCATTTT. It codes for CASSLSTGHSNQPQHF.

The rearrangement joins TRBV28 to TRBJ2-3; TRBD1 or TRBD2 may be the D gene (6 bases each). This CDR3 comprises 16 residues. V was cut by 3 bases and J by 6 bases, with 19 bases left in between. Germline lookup yields CDR1 MDHEN and CDR2 SYDVKM. The CDR3 reads CASSLGGLDYGDTQYF. As DNA, the CDR3 is TGTGCCAGCAGTTTGGGGGGCCTGGACTATGGGGATACGCAGTATTTT.

The rearrangement uses TRBV4-3 and TRBJ2-3, with D uncertain. This CDR3 is 14 amino acids long. V lost 2 bases to trimming and J lost 1 base, with 7 bases between them. Germline values: CDR1 LGHNA, CDR2 YSLEER. The CDR3 nucleotides read TGCGCCAGCAGCCAATTTCTAGGCACAGATACGCAGTATTTT. This encodes CASSQFLGTDTQYF.

This clone has only a few counts. This chain joins TRBV18 and TRBJ1-1, with D tentatively TRBD1 (5 bases). CDR3 length: 14 residues. Germline V gene sequence: CDR1 KGHSH, CDR2 LQKENI. The V end was cut by 6 bases, the J end by 5 bases, with 16 bases between. The CDR3 nucleotides read TGTGCCAGCTCTCCCTTGGGGGGAGAAACTGAAGCTTTCTTT. Protein product: CASSPLGGETEAFF.

The chain couples TRBV9 to TRBJ2-7, with 9 bases matching TRBD1. Looked up from germline, CDR1 is SGDLS and CDR2 is YYNGEE. This CDR3 has 15 residues. V dropped 3 bases and J dropped 5; count of bases not matched to a gene: 9. The CDR3 region has the DNA TGTGCCAGCAGCGCCCAGGGACAGGGCCTCGACGAGCAGTACTTC. It codes for CASSAQGQGLDEQYF. The full variable domain, with the rest looked up from reference TRBV9 and TRBJ2-7, is DSGVTQTPKHLITATGQRVTLRCSPRSGDLSVYWYQQSLDQGLQFLIQYYNGEERAKGNILERFSAQQFPDLHSELNLSSLELGDSALYFCASSAQGQGLDEQYFGPGTRLTVT.

This clone was detected only a few times. V is TRBV19 and J is TRBJ1-5; TRBD1 agrees at 9 bases. The germline gives CDR1 LNHDA, CDR2 SQIVND (reference sequence). This CDR3 is 14 amino acids long. V was clipped by 5 bases and J by 6 bases; unmatched bases: 5. The CDR3 sequence is CASSAYRGLQPQHF. In nucleotides, the CDR3 is TGTGCCAGTAGTGCATACAGGGGGCTTCAGCCCCAGCATTTT.

This clone appeared many times. The V call is TRBV4-2, the J call TRBJ1-4; D is ambiguous. V was shortened by 3 bases and J by 8 bases, with 7 bases between the two germline ends. In germline, CDR1 is LGHNA, CDR2 YNFKEQ. The CDR3 runs 12 residues. The CDR3 is CASSQLSEKLFF. The CDR3 DNA reads TGTGCCAGCAGCCAGTTGTCGGAAAAACTGTTTTTT.

This rearrangement joins TRBV28 to TRBJ1-5, with D perhaps TRBD1 (5 bases). The CDR3 totals 15 residues. Trimming stripped 7 bases from V and 0 bases from J, with 13 bases between. CDR1 is MDHEN, CDR2 SYDVKM, per germline. CDR3 sequence: CASTQGFSSNQPQHF. CDR3 nucleotides: TGTGCCAGCACCCAGGGTTTTTCTAGCAATCAGCCCCAGCATTTT.

The CDR3 protein is CASSLRDSYNEQFF. CDR3 sequence (DNA): TGTGCCAGCAGTTTGCGAGACTCCTACAATGAGCAGTTCTTC. V gene TRBV28 combines with J gene TRBJ2-1, with no clear D. This CDR3 is built from 14 residues. The V gene lost 3 bases and the J gene lost 0 bases, with 6 bases spanning the gap. Germline V gene sequence: CDR1 MDHEN, CDR2 SYDVKM.

The chain is built from TRBV28 and TRBJ2-3, with 7 nucleotides matching TRBD2. Losses at the gene ends were 6 bases for V and 4 bases for J; bases not matched to a gene: 4. The germline gives CDR1 MDHEN, CDR2 SYDVKM. The CDR3 covers 13 residues. The CDR3 spells CASRRESSDTQYF. CDR3 sequence (DNA): TGTGCCAGCAGGCGGGAGTCATCAGATACGCAGTATTTT.

The chain has TRBV12-5 and TRBJ2-1; 8 nucleotides line up with TRBD1. Trimming took 1 base from V and 7 from J; bases not matched to a gene: 3. CDR3 length: 14 amino acids. From germline, CDR1 is LGHNT and CDR2 FRNRAP. The CDR3 DNA is TGTGCTAGTGGTTTGGGACAGGGGAAGAATGAGCAGTTCTTC. It translates to CASGLGQGKNEQFF. Full variable domain (outside the CDR3, taken from reference TRBV12-5 and TRBJ2-1): DARVTQTPRHKVTEMGQEVTMRCQPILGHNTVFWYRQTMMQGLELLAYFRNRAPLDDSGMPKDRFSAEMPDATLATLKIQPSEPRDSAVYFCASGLGQGKNEQFFGPGTRLTVL.

The V and J genes are TRBV9 and TRBJ2-3; no definite D call. The germline V gene has CDR1 SGDLS and CDR2 YYNGEE. The CDR3 has 14 amino acids. V lost 4 bases, J lost 2 bases, and 11 bases lay in between. In nucleotides, the CDR3 is TGTGCCAGCAGCCTCTCACAGTACACAGATACGCAGTATTTT. This gives the protein CASSLSQYTDTQYF.